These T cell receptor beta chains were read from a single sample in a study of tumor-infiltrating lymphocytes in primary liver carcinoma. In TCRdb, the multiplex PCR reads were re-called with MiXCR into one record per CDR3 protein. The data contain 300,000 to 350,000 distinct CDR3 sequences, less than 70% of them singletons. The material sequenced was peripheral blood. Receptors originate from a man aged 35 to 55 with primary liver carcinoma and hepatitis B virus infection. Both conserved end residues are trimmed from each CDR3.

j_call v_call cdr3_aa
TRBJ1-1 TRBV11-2 ASTRDGMNTEAF
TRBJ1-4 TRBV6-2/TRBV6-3 ASSPHATNEKLF
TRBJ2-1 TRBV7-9 ASRSWTGHDNEQF
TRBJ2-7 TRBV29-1 SVVDRIDAAEQY
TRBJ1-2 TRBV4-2 ASSSVEAGGWAGYT
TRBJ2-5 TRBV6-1 ASSEMGSPRETQY
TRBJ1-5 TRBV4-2 TSSLETTGRQPQH
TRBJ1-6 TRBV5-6 ARRPTGGYSPLH
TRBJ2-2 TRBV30 AWSHSLRTYTGELF
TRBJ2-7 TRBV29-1 NVGRARDEQY
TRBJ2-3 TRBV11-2 ASSLVTGEQWDTQY
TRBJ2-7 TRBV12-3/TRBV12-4 ASSPGQGANFEQY
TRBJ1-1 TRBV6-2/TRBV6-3 ASINPRGQPSTSWIATEAF
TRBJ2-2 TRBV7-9 ASSREASNTGELF
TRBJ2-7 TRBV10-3 ASAPLLECTYEQY
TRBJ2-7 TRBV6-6 ASSWIMQGHPYEQY